Below are 6 T cell receptor beta chains sequenced from a single sample in a study of shared clonotypes between healthy human individuals. Using immunoSEQ multiplex PCR, the repertoire was profiled, and TCRdb retains in-frame clones only, with some absent. The sample lists about 510,000 clones; 75% to 80% were seen once. The source material was PBMCs. These receptors originate from a woman aged 40 to 55 in good health. Some clones in this sample may be carry-over from other donors' samples.

This clone was counted once. The chain is built from TRBV10-3 and TRBJ2-2, with D possibly being TRBD2 (6 bases). CDR3 size: 15 residues. Deletions cut 3 bases from V and 6 bases from J, with 14 bases between. Looked up from germline, CDR1 is ENHRY and CDR2 is SYGVKD. The CDR3 region has the DNA TGTGCCATCAGTGACCTGAGCGGGCGGGCCGGGGAGCTGTTTTTT. It specifies CAISDLSGRAGELFF.

This sequence joins TRBV9 and TRBJ2-1; tentatively, D is TRBD2 (6 bases). Trimming removed 0 bases from V and 7 bases from J, with 17 bases in between. This CDR3 is built from 16 residues. CDR1 is SGDLS, CDR2 YYNGEE, per germline. As DNA, the CDR3 is TGTGCCAGCAGCGTAGCGGGTGGGGGGACGGTTAATGAGCAGTTCTTC. This encodes CASSVAGGGTVNEQFF.

The J gene is TRBJ2-1, the V gene TRBV7-3; the D is unclear. The CDR3 loop spans 14 amino acids. Germline assignment: CDR1 SGHTA and CDR2 FQGTGA. Trimming shortened V by 2 bases and J by 4 bases, and 9 bases separated the two germline ends. The CDR3 sequence: CASSLDPQYNEQFF. CDR3 bases: TGTGCCAGCAGCTTAGACCCCCAGTACAATGAGCAGTTCTTC.

The chain employs TRBV10-3 and TRBJ2-2, with D unresolved. Trimming took off 3 bases at V and 7 bases at J, with 9 bases between the two ends. Looked up from germline, CDR1 is ENHRY and CDR2 is SYGVKD. The CDR3 extends over 13 amino acids. CDR3: CAISDNYVGELFF. The CDR3 coding sequence is TGTGCCATCAGTGATAACTACGTCGGGGAGCTGTTTTTT.

This chain joins TRBV30 and TRBJ2-6, with D maybe TRBD2 (5 bases). Germline V gives CDR1 GTSNPN, CDR2 SVGIG (reference sequence). The CDR3 loop spans 14 amino acids. V dropped 2 bases and J dropped 2 bases, with 7 bases sitting between them. The CDR3: CAWSRETGANVLTF. CDR3 sequence (DNA): TGTGCCTGGAGTAGGGAGACTGGGGCCAACGTCCTGACTTTC.

The chain uses TRBV27 and TRBJ2-7; D perhaps matches TRBD1 (5 bases). V lost 0 bases and J 3 bases, leaving 12 bases between the germline ends. The CDR3 covers 15 residues. Germline V lookup: CDR1 MNHEY, CDR2 SMNVEV (reference sequence). This CDR3 is CASSLSMQGIYEQYF. Written as DNA, the CDR3 is TGTGCCAGCAGTTTATCCATGCAGGGAATCTACGAGCAGTACTTC.